The entry below gives a single T cell receptor beta chain sequence along with its context. This table comes from immunoSEQ multiplex PCR, and its TCRdb copy is limited to in-frame clones, with some not included. The profile shows about 130,000 clones, just under 85% of them singletons. These data belong to a study of blood T cell repertoires in COVID-19. The sequenced sample consisted of peripheral blood. The clonotype originates from a woman of 80 years or more with acute or convalescent COVID-19.

Here the CDR3 reads CASSPRIASLTQETQYF. The CDR3 nucleotides read TGTGCCAGCAGTCCACGGATTGCCAGTCTGACACAAGAGACCCAGTACTTC. The chain carries TRBV27 and TRBJ2-5; D is undetermined. Germline assignment: CDR1 MNHEY and CDR2 SMNVEV (reference sequence). V lost 5 bases, J lost 2 bases, and 21 bases lay in between. The CDR3 is made up of 17 amino acids.